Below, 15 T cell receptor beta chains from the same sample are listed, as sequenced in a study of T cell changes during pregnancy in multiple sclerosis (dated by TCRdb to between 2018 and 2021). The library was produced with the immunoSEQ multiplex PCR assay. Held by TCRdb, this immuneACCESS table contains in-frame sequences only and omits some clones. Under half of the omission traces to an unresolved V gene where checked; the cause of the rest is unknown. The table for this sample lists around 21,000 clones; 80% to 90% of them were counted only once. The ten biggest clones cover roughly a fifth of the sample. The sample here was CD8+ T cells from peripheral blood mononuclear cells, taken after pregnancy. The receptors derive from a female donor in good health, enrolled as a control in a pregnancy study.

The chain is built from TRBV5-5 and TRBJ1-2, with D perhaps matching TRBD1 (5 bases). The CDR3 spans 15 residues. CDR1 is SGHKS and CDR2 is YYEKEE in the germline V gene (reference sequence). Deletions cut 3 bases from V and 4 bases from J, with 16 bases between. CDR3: CASSWGTNWPYGYTF. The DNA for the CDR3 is TGTGCCAGCAGCTGGGGCACGAACTGGCCCTATGGCTACACCTTC.

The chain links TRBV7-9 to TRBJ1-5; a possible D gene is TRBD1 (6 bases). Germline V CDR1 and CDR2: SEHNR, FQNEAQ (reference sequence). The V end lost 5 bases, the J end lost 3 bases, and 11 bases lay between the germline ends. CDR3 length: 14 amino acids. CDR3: CASSTGQLNQPQHF. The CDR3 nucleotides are TGTGCCAGCAGCACCGGACAGCTCAATCAGCCCCAGCATTTT.

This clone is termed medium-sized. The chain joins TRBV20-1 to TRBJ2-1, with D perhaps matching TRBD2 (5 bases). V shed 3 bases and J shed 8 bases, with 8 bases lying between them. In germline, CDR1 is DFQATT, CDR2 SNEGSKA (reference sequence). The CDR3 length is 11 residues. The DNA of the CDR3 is TGCAGTGCTAGGGAGGTCTATGAGCAGTTCTTC. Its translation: CSAREVYEQFF.

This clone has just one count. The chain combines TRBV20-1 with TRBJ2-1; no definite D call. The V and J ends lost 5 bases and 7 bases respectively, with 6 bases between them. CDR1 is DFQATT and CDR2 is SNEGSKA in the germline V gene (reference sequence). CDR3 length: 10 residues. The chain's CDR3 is CSAVENEQFF. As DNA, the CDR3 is TGCAGTGCTGTGGAGAATGAGCAGTTCTTC.

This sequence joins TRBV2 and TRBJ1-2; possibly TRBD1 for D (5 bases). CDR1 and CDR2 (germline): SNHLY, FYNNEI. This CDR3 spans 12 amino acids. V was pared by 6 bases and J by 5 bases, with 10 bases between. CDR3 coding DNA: TGTGCCAGCAGGGGCAGGGAATATGGCTACACCTTC. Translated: CASRGREYGYTF.

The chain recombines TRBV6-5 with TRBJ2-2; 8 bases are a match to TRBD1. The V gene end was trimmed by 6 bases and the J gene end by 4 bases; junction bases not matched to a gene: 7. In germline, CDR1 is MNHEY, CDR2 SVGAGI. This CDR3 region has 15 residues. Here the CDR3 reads CASSSAGGFTGELFF. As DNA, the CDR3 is TGTGCCAGCAGCTCGGCAGGGGGCTTCACCGGGGAGCTGTTTTTT.

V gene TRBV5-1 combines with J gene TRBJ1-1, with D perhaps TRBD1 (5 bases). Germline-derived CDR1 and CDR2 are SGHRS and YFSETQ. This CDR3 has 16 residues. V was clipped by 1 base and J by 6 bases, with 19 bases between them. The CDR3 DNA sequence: TGCGCCAGCAGCTTGACAGACGGTGGGGGGGACGCTGAAGCTTTCTTT. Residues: CASSLTDGGGDAEAFF.

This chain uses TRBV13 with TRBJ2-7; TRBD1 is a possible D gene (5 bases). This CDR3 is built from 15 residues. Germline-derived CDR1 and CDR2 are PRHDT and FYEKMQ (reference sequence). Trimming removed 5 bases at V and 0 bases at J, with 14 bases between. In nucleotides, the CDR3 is TGTGCCAGCAGCGGGGCCGGCACGGGCTCCTACGAGCAGTACTTC. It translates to CASSGAGTGSYEQYF.

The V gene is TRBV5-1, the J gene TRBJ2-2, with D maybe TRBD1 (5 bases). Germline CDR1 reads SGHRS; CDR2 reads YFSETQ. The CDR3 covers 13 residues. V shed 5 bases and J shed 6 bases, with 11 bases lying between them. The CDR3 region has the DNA TGCGCCAGCAGGGACCAGGGCCCCGGGGAGCTGTTTTTT. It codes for CASRDQGPGELFF.

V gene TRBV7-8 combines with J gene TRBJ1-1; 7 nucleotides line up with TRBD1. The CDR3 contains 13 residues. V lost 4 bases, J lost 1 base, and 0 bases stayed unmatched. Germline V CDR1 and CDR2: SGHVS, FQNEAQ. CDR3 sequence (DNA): TGTGCCAGCAGCTGGGACAGGAACACTGAAGCTTTCTTT. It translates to CASSWDRNTEAFF.

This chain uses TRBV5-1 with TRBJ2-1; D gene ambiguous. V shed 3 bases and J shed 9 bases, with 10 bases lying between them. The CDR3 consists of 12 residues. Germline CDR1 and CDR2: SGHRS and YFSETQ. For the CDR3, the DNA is TGCGCCAGCAGCTCGAGCTGGTCTGAGCAGTTCTTC. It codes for CASSSSWSEQFF. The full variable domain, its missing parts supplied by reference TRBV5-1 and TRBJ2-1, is KAGVTQTPRYLIKTRGQQVTLSCSPISGHRSVSWYQQTPGQGLQFLFEYFSETQRNKGNFPGRFSGRQFSNSRSEMNVSTLELGDSALYLCASSSSWSEQFFGPGTRLTVL.

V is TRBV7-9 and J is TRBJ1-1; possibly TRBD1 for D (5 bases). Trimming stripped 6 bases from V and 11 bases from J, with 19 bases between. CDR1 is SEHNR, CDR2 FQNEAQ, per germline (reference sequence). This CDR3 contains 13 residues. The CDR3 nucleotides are TGTGCCAGCAGTCCCGCCGGGGGAAGTGGGGCTTTCTTT. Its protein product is CASSPAGGSGAFF.

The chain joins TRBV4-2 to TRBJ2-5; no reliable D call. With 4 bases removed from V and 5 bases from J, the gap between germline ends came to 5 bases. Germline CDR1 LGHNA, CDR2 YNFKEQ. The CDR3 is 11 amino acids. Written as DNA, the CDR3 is TGTGCCAGCAGCCTCGGGGAGACCCAGTACTTC. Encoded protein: CASSLGETQYF.

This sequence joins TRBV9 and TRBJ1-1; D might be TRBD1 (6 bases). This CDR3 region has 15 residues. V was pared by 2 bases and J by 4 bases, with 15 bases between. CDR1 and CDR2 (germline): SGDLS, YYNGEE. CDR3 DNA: TGTGCCAGCAGCGTCCAACAGGGAAAGGGCACTGAAGCTTTCTTT. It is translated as CASSVQQGKGTEAFF.

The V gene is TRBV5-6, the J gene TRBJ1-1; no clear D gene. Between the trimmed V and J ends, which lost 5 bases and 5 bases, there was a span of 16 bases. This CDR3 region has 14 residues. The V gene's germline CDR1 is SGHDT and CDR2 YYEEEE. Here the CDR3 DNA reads TGTGCCAGCAGTGTGTCGCAGTCGCGGACTGAAGCTTTCTTT. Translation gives CASSVSQSRTEAFF.